This T cell receptor beta chain came from a study of blood T cell repertoires in COVID-19 (dated by TCRdb to 2018 to 2021). Broadly, across the study: Collaborator samples came from the United States, Italy and Spain and covered acute and convalescent phases of COVID-19. Samples came from the ongoing ImmuneRACE study (first 160 participants) plus 1,254 subjects from 6 global collaborators. The material from the prospective study consisted of cDNA or gDNA derived from T cells, B-cell-depleted T cells, or PBMCs. A freely available public database, intended as a resource for researchers studying the immune response to SARS-CoV-2, is where the repertoires were released. Subjects who had been exposed to COVID-19, were actively infected with it, or had recovered from it provided the deeply sampled blood TCRbeta repertoires that made up the dataset. Sample metadata almost always included a de-identified subject ID, COVID-19 status, age in years and sex. Where available, HLA class I and class II types were taken from metadata supplied by the sample provider and were not determined by assay-based typing. The paper as a whole reports these results and caveats: The amount of clinical and demographic metadata varied by source and participant and was provided uncurated.

Collaborating institutions collected whole blood in K2EDTA tubes following their own protocols. For TCRbeta analysis, collaborators shipped samples in one of three forms: frozen whole blood, isolated PBMCs, or DNA extracted from either of those sample types. This clone was recorded once. The antigen it recognizes is unknown. Within one base of it there is no much larger clone, and no base qualities were kept. The immunoSEQ Assay, a bias-controlled multiplex PCR, was used to amplify TCRbeta CDR3 regions from genomic DNA. The paper's processing steps were these. Nucleated cell counts per sample were estimated from amplification of reference gene primers within the assay. To quantify the absolute abundance of each unique TCRbeta CDR3 rearrangement, sequence reads were collapsed and filtered. For each sample, productive Simpson clonality was calculated as the square root of Simpson's diversity index over productive rearrangements. TCRdb re-hosts the immuneACCESS table, in-frame sequences only. Its copies lack some clones; in the studies checked, an unresolved V gene accounts for under half of them, and the cause for the rest is not known. That table is the source of V, J and clone size, and D and trimming were worked out from the DNA. The sample table records approximately 150,000 clones; roughly 86% of these occur just once. Around 15% of the sample is held by the ten biggest clonotypes.

The CDR3 covers 16 residues, taking in both the cysteine and the phenylalanine. Only the CDR3 portion is preserved as DNA: 48 bases, with reading frame beginning at the first base. This sequence uses TRBV21-1 and TRBJ2-3; no check of the table's D call, TRBD2, against the DNA was made. TRBV21-1 counts as a pseudogene. Sequences were obtained from peripheral blood. The sequence was collected from a human donor with acute or convalescent COVID-19. The donor label of this sample is uncertain. The bases read TGTGCCAGCAGCAAAAAGACTAGCGGGGTAGCAGATACGCAGTATTTT. This translates into CASSKKTSGVADTQYF.